The sequence of this TCR beta chain was determined in a study of beta chain features in type 1 diabetes. Expressed TCRB transcripts were sequenced, since all the RNA that had been isolated was reverse transcribed. TCRdb keeps only in-frame clones here, not all; method: immunoSEQ multiplex PCR. Found here are some 230,000 clones, about 9.3% of them singletons; the top ten hold just under 0.035%. CDR3 length: 15 amino acids. Germline V CDR1 and CDR2: GTSNPN, SVGIG (reference sequence). Unmatched junction bases numbered 1, after V lost 4 bases and J lost 0 bases. Only a few counts were recorded for this clone. Its antigen is as yet unknown. The study, taken as a whole, reports: Reads derived from cDNA could over-represent cells showing high TCR expression. PCR might preferentially amplify shorter templates, equally in patients and controls.

Without exception, sorted populations had purity beyond 95%. This TCR was recovered from a woman between 18 and 30 years old in good health. This chain connects TRBV30 to TRBJ2-6, with TRBD1 identical over 9 bases. The specimen was naive CD4+ T cells from blood. CDR3 nucleotides: TGTGCCTGGAACAGGGGGCTCTCTGGGGCCAACGTCCTGACTTTC. Protein sequence: CAWNRGLSGANVLTF.